These T cell receptor beta chains were read from a single sample in a study of shared T cell receptors in the human thymus. Libraries were prepared by immunoSEQ multiplex PCR; TCRdb keeps only in-frame clonotypes and omits some of them. The top ten hold around 0.0094% of the sample, which has 550,000 to 800,000 clones, approximately 85% seen once. The data also belong to a second study, concerning human thymus T cells.

The sequenced material came from thymocytes. The receptors were gathered from a girl under two years old with a congenital heart defect. Each CDR3 is given with its conserved first and last residue. The order of the fields is V gene, CDR3 protein.

>TRBV4-1
CASSQRPGGTEAFF
>TRBV28
CASSSQDRQETQYF
>TRBV7-2
CASSAWWQGAAGANVLTF
>TRBV7-9
CASSLARDYGYTF
>TRBV5-5
CASSGGQGVRNQPQHF
>TRBV7-9
CASSFPGTGVPRSYGYTF
>TRBV18
CASSPPGTGANYGYTF
>TRBV21-1
CASSKGGRGDRDNQPQHF
>TRBV4-1
CASSHTPPYMDGYTF
>TRBV7-2
CASSRRWHSNGNTIYF
>TRBV14
CASSYDQALQETQYF
>TRBV27
CASTRWTGRAYEQYF
>TRBV4-3
CASSPTVGTQPTGELFF
>TRBV5-6
CASSLGGDGLNYGYTF
>TRBV14
CASSQDFRGSTFLGRNYGYTF
>TRBV5-1
CASSGGDRNNSPLHF
>TRBV2
CASSEDCRDRGYNEQFF
>TRBV5-1
CASSLLPLAGIYNEQFF
>TRBV15
CATSRDPYSEAFF
>TRBV4-3
CASSQDWDRIGYTF
>TRBV11-2
CASSRTSGGGIDTQYF
>TRBV5-5
CASSFGARGQGPNTEAFF
>TRBV7-8
CASSPGSGGTMNTEAFF
>TRBV14
CASSQGIATDTQYF
>TRBV7-8
CASSRGLGYQETQYF
>TRBV4-1
CASSQGPYVWGLENSPLHF
>TRBV4-3
CASSPRQGMNTEAFF
>TRBV4-3
CASSHSWAGMGLNTEAFF
>TRBV6-6
CASRLILAGGINEQFF
>TRBV6-5
CASSYSDSYNSPLHF
>TRBV9
CASSVQGGNEQFF
>TRBV7-9
CASSLARTGLDMYF
>TRBV9
CASSVSRQGPDTQYF
>TRBV6-1
CASRRGPNSPLHF
>TRBV5-1
CASSLGAVNNEKLFF
>TRBV4-3
CASSHTTGNGVSGANVLTF
>TRBV5-5
CASSLDTRGGTDTQYF
>TRBV27
CASSWGRVGEQYF
>TRBV19
CASSIVPGRDGATWPLHF
>TRBV11-2
CASSLGRPARKKNYNEQFF
>TRBV7-9
CASSLSAGEETQYF
>TRBV18
CASSPWRNTEAFF
>TRBV7-9
CASSKGDSHSLDNEQFF
>TRBV5-6
CASSPRQVLETQYF
>TRBV2
CASSEPGQGFYEQYF
>TRBV5-8
CASSVPGQGRSYGYTF
>TRBV4-3
CASSQDHPADRSLKGYTF
>TRBV15
CATSRDREFRETQYF
>TRBV25-1
CASSPAGRGYGYTF
>TRBV19
CASSNTGQVRGYTF
>TRBV5-4
CASSSAGDSQYYGYTF
>TRBV5-6
CASSSYLRGLDTEAFF
>TRBV15
CATSRALGRAVDAFF
>TRBV28
CVWARYANTGELFF
>TRBV10-3
CAISGHRDYPSYEQYF
>TRBV7-6
CASTPLTRTISGNTIYF
>TRBV10-3
CAISELQRGDYEQYF
>TRBV10-1
CATVTGERTGELFF
>TRBV15
CATSSTIRHGESLGEGNTIYF